This T cell receptor (beta chain) was documented in a study of shared clonotypes between healthy human individuals. For the study at large: CD4 naive and CD4 memory each took three plates per donor, while CD8 naive took two and CD8 memory one. Findings of the study overall: Larger estimated richness was generally recorded for naive subsets relative to memory subsets. Naive CD4 clonotypes overlapped across a few donors at roughly 5%.

Trimming removed 0 bases from V and 4 bases from J; junction bases left unmatched: 7. The length of the CDR3 is 17 residues. CDR1 and CDR2 from the germline V gene are SGHVS and FNYEAQ. The protocol was immunoSEQ multiplex PCR, while the TCRdb copy is restricted to in-frame clones and leaves out a portion. The sample has around 700,000 clones, approximately 75% seen once. Remarks on this clone: Its specificity is not known.

The source of this sequence is a woman younger than 45 in good health. Sample: memory CD4+ T cells sorted from blood. Subset reported: CD45RA-negative fraction. V usage is TRBV7-6 and J usage is TRBJ2-1; 9 bases match TRBD2. CDR3 region: CASSLAGRSGSYNEQFF. CDR3 coding DNA: TGTGCCAGCAGCTTAGCAGGCCGTAGCGGGAGTTACAATGAGCAGTTCTTC.